This T cell receptor (beta chain) was observed in a study of cytomegalovirus exposure and HLA in healthy donors. This PCR relied on a set of 60 Vbeta primers and 13 Jbeta primers. Some clones are missing from TCRdb's copy, which holds only in-frame ones; the method was immunoSEQ multiplex PCR. The table records roughly 170,000 clones, around 84% of them present only once. This clone was counted only a few times. Trimming took off 1 base at V and 4 bases at J, with 8 bases between the two ends. CDR1 MGHRA and CDR2 YSYEKL come from the germline V gene. The CDR3 spans 13 residues. This sequence was found in a girl aged 2 to 10 in good health and CMV-seropositive. Material for sequencing was PBMCs. The rearrangement links TRBV4-1 to TRBJ2-7; tentative D call: TRBD1 (5 bases). Here the CDR3 DNA reads TGCGCCAGCAGCCAAGGACAGTTTTACGAGCAGTACTTC. Residues: CASSQGQFYEQYF.